The rows below give T cell receptor beta chains drawn from one sample of a study of blood T cell repertoires in COVID-19. Method: immunoSEQ multiplex PCR; TCRdb's copy keeps in-frame clones and lacks some. Here the sample spans approximately 180,000 clones, roughly 89% being singletons. The material sequenced was PBMCs or T cells enriched from blood (not recorded which). These receptors originate from a woman between 35 and 50 years old with acute COVID-19. Each CDR3 is given with its conserved first and last residue. D genes are given only for firm matches. Size is stated for part of the rows, as once, few or many counts, or as a class when the clone is expanded.

cdr3_aa,cdr3_nt,d_call,v_call,j_call,clone_size
CASSLGQQETQYF,TGTGCCAGCTCACTCGGACAGCAAGAGACCCAGTACTTC,-,TRBV18,TRBJ2-5,-
CASSLEGPGLNGELFF,TGTGCCAGCAGCCTAGAGGGCCCAGGTCTTAACGGGGAGCTGTTTTTT,-,TRBV4-2,TRBJ2-2,-
CASSRNREIKSYEQYF,TGCGCCAGCAGCCGAAACAGGGAAATAAAAAGTTACGAGCAGTACTTC,-,TRBV5-1,TRBJ2-7,-
CASSIYSGNGYEQYF,TGTGCCAGTAGTATATATAGCGGGAATGGCTACGAGCAGTACTTC,TRBD2,TRBV19,TRBJ2-7,few
CASSHETGGPYGYTF,TGTGCCAGCTCACATGAGACAGGGGGCCCCTATGGCTACACCTTC,TRBD1,TRBV18,TRBJ1-2,-
CAFSDGGYGYTF,TGTGCCTTCTCCGATGGAGGGTATGGCTACACCTTC,-,TRBV30,TRBJ1-2,-
CASSISGGAGSNQPQHF,TGTGCCAGTAGTATATCAGGGGGCGCGGGTAGCAATCAGCCCCAGCATTTT,TRBD1,TRBV19,TRBJ1-5,-
CASSQAGTFFYEQYF,TGTGCCAGCAGTCAAGCCGGGACTTTTTTCTACGAGCAGTACTTC,-,TRBV28,TRBJ2-7,-
CASTDKPYQPQHF,TGTGCCAGTACTGACAAACCATATCAGCCCCAGCATTTT,-,TRBV19,TRBJ1-5,-
CASSLARHVNTEAFF,TGTGCCAGCAGCTTGGCCAGGCACGTGAACACTGAAGCTTTCTTT,-,TRBV5-6,TRBJ1-1,-
CASRPRLVGTGELFF,TGTGCCAGCAGGCCACGACTAGTAGGCACCGGGGAGCTGTTTTTT,-,TRBV7-8,TRBJ2-2,once
CASSRDRGIYGYTF,TGTGCCAGCAGTCGGGACAGGGGGATCTATGGCTACACCTTC,TRBD1,TRBV28,TRBJ1-2,-
CASSYAGQGYEQYF,TGCGCCAGCAGCTATGCCGGACAGGGATACGAGCAGTACTTC,TRBD1,TRBV5-1,TRBJ2-7,-
CASSLLSGASDTQYF,TGTGCCAGCAGCTTATTGTCGGGAGCATCAGATACGCAGTATTTT,-,TRBV7-3,TRBJ2-3,-
CASSQVGTGSYDGYTF,TGCGCCAGCAGCCAGGTCGGGACAGGAAGTTACGATGGCTACACCTTC,TRBD1,TRBV4-1,TRBJ1-2,-
CASSQPREGNYEQYF,TGTGCCAGCAGCCAGCCTCGGGAGGGGAACTACGAGCAGTACTTC,TRBD2,TRBV7-2,TRBJ2-7,-
CASSIDPGMNTEAFF,TGTGCCAGTAGTATAGACCCGGGGATGAACACTGAAGCTTTCTTT,-,TRBV19,TRBJ1-1,once
CASSSSTTMRPSYEQYF,TGTGCCAGCAGTTCAAGCACAACTATGCGCCCTTCCTACGAGCAGTACTTC,-,TRBV28,TRBJ2-7,few
CATSRKGQGGGSGANVLTF,TGTGCCACCAGCAGAAAGGGGCAGGGAGGAGGCTCTGGGGCCAACGTCCTGACTTTC,-,TRBV15,TRBJ2-6,-
CASGTGGYTEAFF,TGTGCCAGCGGGACAGGGGGTTACACTGAAGCTTTCTTT,TRBD1,TRBV2,TRBJ1-1,-
CASSAGTTQETQYF,TGTGCCAGCAGCGCCGGGACTACCCAAGAGACCCAGTACTTC,TRBD2,TRBV9,TRBJ2-5,-
CASSLGPSSSYNSPLHF,TGTGCCAGCAGTTTGGGGCCGTCGAGCTCCTATAATTCACCCCTCCACTTT,-,TRBV27,TRBJ1-6,-
CASSAWWAGAAATQYF,TGTGCCAGCTCAGCTTGGTGGGCAGGGGCCGCTGCTACGCAGTATTTT,-,TRBV5-6,TRBJ2-3,-
CASGQGTDTQYF,TGTGCCAGCGGGCAAGGCACAGATACGCAGTATTTT,-,TRBV5-4,TRBJ2-3,-
CASITSGRAWNTGELFF,TGTGCCAGCATTACTAGCGGGAGGGCCTGGAACACCGGGGAGCTGTTTTTT,TRBD2,TRBV6-8,TRBJ2-2,-
CAISEPGGSSTEAFF,TGTGCCATCAGTGAGCCGGGGGGCAGCAGCACTGAAGCTTTCTTT,-,TRBV10-3,TRBJ1-1,-
CASSQTGVETQYF,TGTGCCAGCAGCCAGACAGGGGTAGAGACCCAGTACTTC,TRBD1,TRBV5-6,TRBJ2-5,-
CASSDPTGGAKTQYF,TGTGCCAGCAGTGACCCGACAGGAGGAGCCAAGACCCAGTACTTC,-,TRBV25-1,TRBJ2-5,-
CASSAHSGRATEQYF,TGTGCCAGCAGCGCCCATAGCGGGAGGGCCACCGAGCAGTACTTC,TRBD2,TRBV13,TRBJ2-7,few
CASSESREENTEAFF,TGTGCCAGCAGTGAAAGCCGCGAGGAGAACACTGAAGCTTTCTTT,-,TRBV25-1,TRBJ1-1,-
CASSPGTSSYNEQFF,TGCGCCAGCAGCCCCGGGACTAGCTCCTACAATGAGCAGTTCTTC,TRBD2,TRBV5-1,TRBJ2-1,once